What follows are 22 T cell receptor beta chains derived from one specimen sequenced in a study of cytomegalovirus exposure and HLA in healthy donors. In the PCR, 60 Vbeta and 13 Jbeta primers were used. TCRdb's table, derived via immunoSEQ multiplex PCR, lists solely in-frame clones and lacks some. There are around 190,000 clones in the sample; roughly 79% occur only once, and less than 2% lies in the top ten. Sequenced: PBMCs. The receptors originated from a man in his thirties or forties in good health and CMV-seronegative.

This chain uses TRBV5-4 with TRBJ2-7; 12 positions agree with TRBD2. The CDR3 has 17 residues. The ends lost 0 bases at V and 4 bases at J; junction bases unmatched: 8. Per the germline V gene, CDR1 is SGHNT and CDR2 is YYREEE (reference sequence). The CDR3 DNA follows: TGTGCCAGCAGCTTGGACCTGGGCACTAGCGGGAGGTACGAGCAGTACTTC. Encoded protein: CASSLDLGTSGRYEQYF.

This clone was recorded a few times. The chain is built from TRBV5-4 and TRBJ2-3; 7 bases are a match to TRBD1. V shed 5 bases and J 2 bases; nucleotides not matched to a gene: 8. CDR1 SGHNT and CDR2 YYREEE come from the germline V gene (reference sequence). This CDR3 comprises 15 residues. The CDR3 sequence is CASSGTGDDTDTQYF. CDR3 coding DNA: TGTGCCAGCAGTGGAACAGGGGATGACACAGATACGCAGTATTTT.

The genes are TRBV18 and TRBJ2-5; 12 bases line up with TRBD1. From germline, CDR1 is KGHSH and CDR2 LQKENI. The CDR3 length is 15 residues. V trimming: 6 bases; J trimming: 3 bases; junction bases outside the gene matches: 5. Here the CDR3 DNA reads TGTGCCAGCTCCCCCGGGACAGGGGGCGAAGAGACCCAGTACTTC. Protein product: CASSPGTGGEETQYF. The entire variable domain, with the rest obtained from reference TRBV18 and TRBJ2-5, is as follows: NAGVMQNPRHLVRRRGQEARLRCSPMKGHSHVYWYRQLPEEGLKFMVYLQKENIIDESGMPKERFSAEFPKEGPSILRIQQVVRGDSAAYFCASSPGTGGEETQYFGPGTRLLVL.

CDR3 in amino acids: CAISANGAYEQYF. The DNA for the CDR3 is TGTGCCATCAGTGCTAACGGGGCCTACGAGCAGTACTTC. This chain links TRBV10-3 with TRBJ2-7; D is perhaps TRBD2 (5 bases). Germline CDR1 and CDR2: ENHRY and SYGVKD. CDR3 length: 13 residues. V was shortened by 4 bases and J by 2 bases, with 9 bases between the two germline ends.

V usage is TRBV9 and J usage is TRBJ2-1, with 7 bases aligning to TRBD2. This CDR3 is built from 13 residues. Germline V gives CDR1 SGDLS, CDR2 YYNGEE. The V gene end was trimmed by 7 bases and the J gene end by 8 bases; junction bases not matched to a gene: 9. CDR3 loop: CASGGSVIDEQFF. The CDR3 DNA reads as TGTGCCAGCGGCGGGAGTGTTATCGATGAGCAGTTCTTC.

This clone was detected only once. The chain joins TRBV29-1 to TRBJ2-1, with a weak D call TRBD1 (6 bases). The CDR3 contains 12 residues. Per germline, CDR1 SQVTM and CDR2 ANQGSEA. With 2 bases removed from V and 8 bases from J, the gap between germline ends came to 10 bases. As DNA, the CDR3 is TGCAGCGTTGAAAGGGGGAAATATGAGCAGTTCTTC. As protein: CSVERGKYEQFF.

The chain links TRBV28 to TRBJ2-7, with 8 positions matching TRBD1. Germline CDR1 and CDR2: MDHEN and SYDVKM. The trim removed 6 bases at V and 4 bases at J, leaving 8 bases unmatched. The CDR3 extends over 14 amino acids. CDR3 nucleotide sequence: TGTGCCAGCAGCCCGACAGGGGACTTTTACGAGCAGTACTTC. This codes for CASSPTGDFYEQYF.

In nucleotides, the CDR3 is TGTGCCAGCAGTTTACTAGCGGGAGAGTACGAGCAGTACTTC. Translated, it gives CASSLLAGEYEQYF. This chain uses TRBV28 with TRBJ2-7; TRBD2 aligns across 10 bases. Losses at the gene ends were 2 bases for V and 4 bases for J; bases not matched to a gene: 2. The CDR3 runs to 14 residues. Germline CDR1 MDHEN, CDR2 SYDVKM.

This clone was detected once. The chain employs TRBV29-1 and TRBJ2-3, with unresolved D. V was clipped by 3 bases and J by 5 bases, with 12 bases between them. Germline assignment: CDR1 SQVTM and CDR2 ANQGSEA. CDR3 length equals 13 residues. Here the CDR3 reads CSVDRYPVDTQYF. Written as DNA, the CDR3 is TGCAGCGTTGACCGCTACCCCGTAGATACGCAGTATTTT.

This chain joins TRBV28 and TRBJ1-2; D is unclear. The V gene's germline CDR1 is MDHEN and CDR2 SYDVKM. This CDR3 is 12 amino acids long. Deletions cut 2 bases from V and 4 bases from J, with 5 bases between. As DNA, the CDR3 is TGTGCCAGCAGTTTACCAGTCTATGGCTACACCTTC. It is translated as CASSLPVYGYTF.

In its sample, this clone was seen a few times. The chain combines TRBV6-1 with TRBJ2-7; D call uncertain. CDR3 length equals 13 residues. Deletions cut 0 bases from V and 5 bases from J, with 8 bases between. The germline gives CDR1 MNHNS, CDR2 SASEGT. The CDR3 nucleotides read TGTGCCAGCAGTGAAGCCGGCGGTAACGAGCAGTACTTC. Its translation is CASSEAGGNEQYF.

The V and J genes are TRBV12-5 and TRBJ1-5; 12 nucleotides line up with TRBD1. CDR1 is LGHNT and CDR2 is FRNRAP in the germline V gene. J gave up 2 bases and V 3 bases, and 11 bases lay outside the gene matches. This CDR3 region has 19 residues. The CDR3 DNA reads TGTGCTAGTGGTTTCATGGGACAGGGGGCCGGAGGTGGCAATCAGCCCCAGCATTTT. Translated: CASGFMGQGAGGGNQPQHF.

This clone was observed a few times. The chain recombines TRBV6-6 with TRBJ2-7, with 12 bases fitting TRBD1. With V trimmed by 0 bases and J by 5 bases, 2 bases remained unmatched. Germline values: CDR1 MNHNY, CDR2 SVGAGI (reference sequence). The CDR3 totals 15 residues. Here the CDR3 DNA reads TGTGCCAGCAGTTACTCTGGGACAGGGGGCAACGAGCAGTACTTC. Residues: CASSYSGTGGNEQYF.

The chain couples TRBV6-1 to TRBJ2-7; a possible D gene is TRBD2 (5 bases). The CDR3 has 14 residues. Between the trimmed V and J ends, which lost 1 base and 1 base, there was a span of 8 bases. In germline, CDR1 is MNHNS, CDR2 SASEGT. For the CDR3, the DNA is TGTGCCAGCAGTGAAGGAACGGGGTCCTACGAGCAGTACTTC. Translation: CASSEGTGSYEQYF.

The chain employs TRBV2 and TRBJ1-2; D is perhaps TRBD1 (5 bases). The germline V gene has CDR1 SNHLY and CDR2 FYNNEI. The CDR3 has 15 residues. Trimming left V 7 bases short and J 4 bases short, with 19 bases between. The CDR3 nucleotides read TGTGCCAGCACCCGGAACCGGGACGGGGGCTATGGCTACACCTTC. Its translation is CASTRNRDGGYGYTF.

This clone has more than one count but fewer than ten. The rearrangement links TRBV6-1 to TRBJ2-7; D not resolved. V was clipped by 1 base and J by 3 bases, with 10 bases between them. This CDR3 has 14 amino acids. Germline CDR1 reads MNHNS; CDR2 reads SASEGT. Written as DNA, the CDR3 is TGTGCCAGCAGTGAAGGCCCTGCTATCTACGAGCAGTACTTC. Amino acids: CASSEGPAIYEQYF.

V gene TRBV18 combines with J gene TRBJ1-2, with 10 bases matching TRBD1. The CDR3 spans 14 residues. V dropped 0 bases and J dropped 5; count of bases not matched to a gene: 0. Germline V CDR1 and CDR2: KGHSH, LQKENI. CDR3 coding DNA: TGTGCCAGCTCACCACCGGGACAGGGGTATGGCTACACCTTC. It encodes CASSPPGQGYGYTF.

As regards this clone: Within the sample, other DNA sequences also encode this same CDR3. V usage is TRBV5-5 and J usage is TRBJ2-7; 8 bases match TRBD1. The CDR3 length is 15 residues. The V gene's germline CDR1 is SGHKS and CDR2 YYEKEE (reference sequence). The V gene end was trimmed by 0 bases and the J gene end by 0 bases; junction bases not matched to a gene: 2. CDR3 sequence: CASSLAGTGSYEQYF. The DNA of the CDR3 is TGTGCCAGCAGCTTGGCCGGGACAGGCTCCTACGAGCAGTACTTC.

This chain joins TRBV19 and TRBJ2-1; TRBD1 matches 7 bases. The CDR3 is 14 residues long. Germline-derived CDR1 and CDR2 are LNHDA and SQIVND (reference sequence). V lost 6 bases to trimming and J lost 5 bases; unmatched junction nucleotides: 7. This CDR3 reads CASSSRTGNNEQFF. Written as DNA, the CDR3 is TGTGCCAGTAGCAGTCGGACAGGCAACAATGAGCAGTTCTTC.

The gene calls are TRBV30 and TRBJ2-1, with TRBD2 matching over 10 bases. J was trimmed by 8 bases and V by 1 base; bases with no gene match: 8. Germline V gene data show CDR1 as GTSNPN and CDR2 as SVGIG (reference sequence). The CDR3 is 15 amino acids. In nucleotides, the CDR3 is TGTGCCTGGAGTGGGGGTCTAGCGGGAGTGGATGAGCAGTTCTTC. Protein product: CAWSGGLAGVDEQFF. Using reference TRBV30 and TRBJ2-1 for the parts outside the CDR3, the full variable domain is SQTIHQWPATLVQPVGSPLSLECTVEGTSNPNLYWYRQAAGRGLQLLFYSVGIGQISSEVPQNLSASRPQDRQFILSSKKLLLSDSGFYLCAWSGGLAGVDEQFFGPGTRLTVL.

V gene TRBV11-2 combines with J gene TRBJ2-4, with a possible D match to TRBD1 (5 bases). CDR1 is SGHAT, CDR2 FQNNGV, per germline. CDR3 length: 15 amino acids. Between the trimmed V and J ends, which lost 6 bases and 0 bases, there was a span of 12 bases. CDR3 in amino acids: CASSLTREAKNIQYF. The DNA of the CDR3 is TGTGCCAGCAGTTTAACCAGGGAAGCCAAAAACATTCAGTACTTC.

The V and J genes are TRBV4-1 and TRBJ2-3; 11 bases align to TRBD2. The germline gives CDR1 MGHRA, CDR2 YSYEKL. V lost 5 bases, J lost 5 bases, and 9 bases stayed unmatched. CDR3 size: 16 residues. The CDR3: CASSTLAGGPVDTQYF. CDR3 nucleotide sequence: TGCGCCAGCAGCACCTTAGCGGGAGGGCCTGTAGATACGCAGTATTTT.